This passage covers 25 T cell receptor beta chains from one sample sequenced in a study of early T cells in non-severe SARS-CoV-2 infection. From the 5' RACE reads, TCRdb called clonotypes with MiXCR, one entry per CDR3 protein. Of about 42,000 distinct CDR3 sequences in the sample, roughly 6.2% were seen once. Sequenced here: whole blood, sampled at baseline. The source of these receptors is an adult who was a healthcare worker with PCR-confirmed SARS-CoV-2 infection or an uninfected control (not recorded which).

In its sample, this clonotype was seen many times. The chain is built from TRBV29-1 and TRBJ2-7; D call uncertain. CDR3 length: 12 residues. V was pared by 0 bases and J by 3 bases, with 6 bases between. The germline CDR1 and CDR2 sequences are SQVTM and ANQGSEA. CDR3 sequence (DNA): TGCAGCGTTGAAGAGAGCAGCTACGAGCAGTACTTC. Amino acid sequence: CSVEESSYEQYF.

This clonotype was found many times. The chain carries TRBV20-1 and TRBJ2-7; 10 bases line up with TRBD2. CDR3 length: 14 residues. The germline gives CDR1 DFQATT, CDR2 SNEGSKA (reference sequence). V was clipped by 6 bases and J by 2 bases; unmatched bases: 7. The CDR3 sequence: CSAETSGRTYEQYF. CDR3 coding DNA: TGCAGTGCGGAGACTAGCGGGCGAACCTACGAGCAGTACTTC.

This clonotype was seen ten or more times. The genes are TRBV11-2 and TRBJ1-6, with D hard to call. V shed 0 bases and J shed 2 bases, with 11 bases lying between them. This CDR3 has 17 residues. The germline V gene has CDR1 SGHAT and CDR2 FQNNGV. The CDR3 reads CASSLDAQRTYNSPLHF. The DNA for the CDR3 is TGTGCCAGCAGCTTAGATGCACAGCGAACCTATAATTCACCCCTCCACTTT.

This rearrangement joins TRBV6-1 to TRBJ2-4; TRBD2 agrees at 7 bases. Germline V gene lookup returns CDR1 MNHNS and CDR2 SASEGT. Trimming cost V 2 bases and J 0 bases; bases outside gene matches: 7. The CDR3 is 17 residues long. The CDR3 nucleotides read TGTGCCAGCAGTGAAACGGGGGGTCACCTAGCCAAAAACATTCAGTACTTC. It is translated as CASSETGGHLAKNIQYF.

This clonotype was counted ten times or more. The V and J genes are TRBV7-9 and TRBJ2-1, with 11 positions matching TRBD2. The germline V gene encodes CDR1 SEHNR and CDR2 FQNEAQ (reference sequence). Trimming took 5 bases from V and 5 from J; bases not matched to a gene: 5. This CDR3 has 15 amino acids. The CDR3 DNA reads as TGTGCCAGCAGCCACTCACTAGCGGGGGACAATGAGCAGTTCTTC. It encodes CASSHSLAGDNEQFF.

The rearrangement uses TRBV30 and TRBJ2-1; 8 positions match TRBD1. Germline lookup yields CDR1 GTSNPN and CDR2 SVGIG (reference sequence). The V and J ends lost 3 bases and 2 bases, in that order; junction bases with no gene match: 3. This CDR3 is built from 14 residues. CDR3 in DNA: TGTGCCTGGAGCGAACAGGGGGCCTACAATGAGCAGTTCTTC. Translated: CAWSEQGAYNEQFF.

This chain joins TRBV4-2 and TRBJ1-1, with a possible D match to TRBD1 (6 bases). Germline V gene data show CDR1 as LGHNA and CDR2 as YNFKEQ. Trimming took off 1 base at V and 4 bases at J, with 13 bases between the two ends. The CDR3 length is 15 residues. CDR3 DNA: TGTGCCAGCAGCCAAGCCGGACAGTTACCCACTGAAGCTTTCTTT. It is translated as CASSQAGQLPTEAFF.

On this clonotype: The junction does not match germline at one end; this may be a read error. The chain has TRBV5-1 and TRBJ1-6; tentatively, D is TRBD1 (5 bases). CDR3 length: 14 amino acids. Germline loops: CDR1 SGHRS, CDR2 YFSETQ. The CDR3 is CASSLLQENSSLHF. CDR3 DNA sequence: TGCGCCAGCAGCTTGTTACAGGAGAATTCATCCCTCCACTTT.

This clonotype was counted ten times or more. The CDR3 DNA reads TGTGCCAGCAGCTTAGAAGGGGGCCCCTTGGATACGCAGTATTTT. Translated, it gives CASSLEGGPLDTQYF. J is TRBJ2-3 and V is TRBV7-7, with TRBD1 matching over 7 bases. Germline loops: CDR1 SSHAT, CDR2 FNYEAQ (reference sequence). Trimming at V came to 1 base and at J to 6 bases, leaving 7 bases not matched to a gene. The CDR3 has 15 amino acids.

Many counts were recorded for this clonotype. The chain couples TRBV21-1 to TRBJ2-7. TRBV21-1 is noted as a pseudogene. The CDR3 has 15 amino acids. CDR3 DNA sequence: TGTGCCAGCAGCTTCCAGGACCGTTGGTCCTACGAGCAGTACTTC. It encodes CASSFQDRWSYEQYF.

Only a few counts were recorded for this clonotype. The chain joins TRBV5-1 to TRBJ2-2; D might be TRBD1 (6 bases). The CDR3 is 14 amino acids. Trimming took off 4 bases at V and 5 bases at J, with 12 bases between the two ends. Germline V CDR1 and CDR2: SGHRS, YFSETQ. CDR3 protein: CASSESRGTGELFF. In nucleotides, the CDR3 is TGCGCCAGCAGCGAGTCCAGGGGTACCGGGGAGCTGTTTTTT.

This clonotype was observed many times. The gene calls are TRBV6-6 and TRBJ1-4; D perhaps matches TRBD1 (6 bases). Germline CDR1 and CDR2: MNHNY and SVGAGI (reference sequence). This CDR3 spans 15 amino acids. V gave up 7 bases and J gave up 7 bases, with 19 bases separating them. The CDR3 sequence is CASNKREGGSEKLFF. CDR3 nucleotide sequence: TGTGCCAGCAACAAAAGGGAGGGGGGTAGTGAAAAACTGTTTTTT.

The rearrangement links TRBV10-3 to TRBJ2-2, with 7 bases identical to TRBD1. CDR3 length: 17 residues. V lost 6 bases to trimming and J lost 7 bases; unmatched junction nucleotides: 17. Germline CDR1 reads ENHRY; CDR2 reads SYGVKD. The CDR3 here is CAISDHRGLEYYGELFF. CDR3 nucleotide sequence: TGTGCCATCAGCGATCACAGGGGCCTTGAGTACTACGGGGAGCTGTTTTTT.

This clonotype was observed at least ten times. The gene calls are TRBV20-1 and TRBJ1-1, with D unresolved. This CDR3 has 14 amino acids. Germline CDR1 is DFQATT and CDR2 is SNEGSKA (reference sequence). Trimming took 4 bases from V and 3 from J, leaving 15 bases between them. In DNA form, the CDR3 reads TGCAGTGCTATCCCCCGGGGTCAATACACTGAAGCTTTCTTT. It encodes CSAIPRGQYTEAFF.

Ten or more counts support this clonotype. The chain uses TRBV7-9 and TRBJ1-5, with D tentatively TRBD1 (6 bases). CDR3 length: 15 residues. Germline V gene sequence: CDR1 SEHNR, CDR2 FQNEAQ (reference sequence). Between the trimmed V and J ends, which lost 2 bases and 0 bases, there was a span of 8 bases. CDR3: CASSLTGSSNQPQHF. In nucleotides, the CDR3 is TGTGCCAGCAGCTTAACAGGGAGTAGCAATCAGCCCCAGCATTTT.

This clonotype was counted at least ten times. The chain combines TRBV30 with TRBJ2-2, with D uncertain. Germline V gives CDR1 GTSNPN, CDR2 SVGIG (reference sequence). V lost 4 bases, J lost 1 base, and 10 bases lay in between. The CDR3 sequence is 14 residues long. The CDR3 nucleotides are TGTGCCTGGATCCTACAGAGGAACACCGGGGAGCTGTTTTTT. Residues: CAWILQRNTGELFF.

This clonotype was recorded many times. The V and J genes are TRBV7-9 and TRBJ2-1; 8 bases are a match to TRBD1. The germline gives CDR1 SEHNR, CDR2 FQNEAQ (reference sequence). The CDR3 runs to 15 residues. Trimming took 6 bases from V and 0 from J; bases not matched to a gene: 4. The CDR3 DNA is TGTGCCAGCAGTACTGGGACAGGCTCCTACAATGAGCAGTTCTTC. This sequence encodes CASSTGTGSYNEQFF.

The table lists this clonotype with many counts. J is TRBJ2-7 and V is TRBV19, with a weak D call TRBD2 (5 bases). V lost 1 base and J 0 bases, leaving 7 bases between the germline ends. Germline lookup yields CDR1 LNHDA and CDR2 SQIVND (reference sequence). The CDR3 loop spans 14 amino acids. The CDR3 region has the DNA TGTGCCAGTAGTATAGGAGGGAGCTCCTACGAGCAGTACTTC. Protein product: CASSIGGSSYEQYF.

In this sample, this clonotype turned up many times. The chain links TRBV7-2 to TRBJ1-1; 7 positions agree with TRBD1. Unmatched junction bases numbered 6, after V lost 7 bases and J lost 4 bases. Germline V CDR1 and CDR2: SGHTA, FQGNSA. The CDR3 consists of 13 residues. CDR3: CASKQGKVTEAFF. CDR3 DNA: TGTGCCAGCAAACAGGGGAAGGTCACTGAAGCTTTCTTT.

In this sample, this clonotype turned up many times. V and J are TRBV20-1 and TRBJ2-3; D is perhaps TRBD1 or TRBD2 (6 bases each). The CDR3 spans 12 residues. The V end was cut by 7 bases, the J end by 1 base, with 9 bases between. Germline CDR1 reads DFQATT; CDR2 reads SNEGSKA (reference sequence). Here the CDR3 reads CSERGRTDTQYF. As DNA, the CDR3 is TGCAGTGAACGGGGGCGCACAGATACGCAGTATTTT.

This clonotype was seen more than once but under ten times. The gene calls are TRBV12-3 or TRBV12-4 and TRBJ1-5; the D is unclear. The CDR3 covers 12 residues. Deletions cut 5 bases from V and 4 bases from J, with 6 bases between. Here the CDR3 DNA reads TGTGCCAGCAGTCCTCTTAATCAGCCCCAGCATTTT. It translates to CASSPLNQPQHF.

This clonotype was counted ten times or more. The chain couples TRBV11-2 to TRBJ2-1, with TRBD2 identical over 13 bases. V dropped 3 bases and J dropped 4; count of bases not matched to a gene: 6. The CDR3 spans 17 residues. Germline V gene sequence: CDR1 SGHAT, CDR2 FQNNGV. The CDR3: CASSFGLAGVLYNEQFF. CDR3 DNA sequence: TGTGCCAGCAGCTTCGGACTAGCGGGGGTTCTTTACAATGAGCAGTTCTTC.

The V gene is TRBV6-5, the J gene TRBJ2-3, with D possibly being TRBD1 or TRBD2 (6 bases each). Germline-derived CDR1 and CDR2 are MNHEY and SVGAGI. The CDR3 consists of 12 residues. Here the CDR3 DNA reads TGTACTTCCGGGGGCGGCACAGATACGCAGTATTTT. Protein: CTSGGGTDTQYF.

Ten or more counts support this clonotype. The CDR3 coding sequence is TGTGCCAGCAGCCCCGCTTCGTCTGAGCAGTTCTTC. This codes for CASSPASSEQFF. V usage is TRBV12-3 or TRBV12-4 and J usage is TRBJ2-1; D is unresolved. The CDR3 consists of 12 residues. Between the trimmed V and J ends, which lost 6 bases and 9 bases, there was a span of 12 bases.

This clonotype was seen many times. The rearrangement uses TRBV27 and TRBJ1-5, with 9 positions matching TRBD1. V dropped 6 bases and J dropped 4; count of bases not matched to a gene: 4. Per germline, CDR1 MNHEY and CDR2 SMNVEV (reference sequence). This CDR3 is built from 14 residues. The CDR3 region is CASSLTGGNQPQHF. CDR3 DNA sequence: TGTGCCAGCAGCCTGACAGGGGGGAATCAGCCCCAGCATTTT.